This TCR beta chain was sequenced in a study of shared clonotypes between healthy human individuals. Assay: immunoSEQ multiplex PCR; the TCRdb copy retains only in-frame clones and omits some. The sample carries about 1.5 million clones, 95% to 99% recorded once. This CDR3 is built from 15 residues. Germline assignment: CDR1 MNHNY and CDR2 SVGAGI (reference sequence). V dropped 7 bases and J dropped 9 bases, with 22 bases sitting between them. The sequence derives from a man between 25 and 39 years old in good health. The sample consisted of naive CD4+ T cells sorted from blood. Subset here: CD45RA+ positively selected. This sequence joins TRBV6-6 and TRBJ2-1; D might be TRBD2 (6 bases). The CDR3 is CASTPLTSRIGEQFF. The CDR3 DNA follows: TGTGCCAGCACCCCCTTGACTAGTAGAATTGGTGAGCAGTTCTTC.